Below are 21 T cell receptor beta chains sequenced from a single sample in a study of cytomegalovirus exposure and HLA in healthy donors. Clones were read by immunoSEQ multiplex PCR, and TCRdb kept only the in-frame ones, dropping some. The sample carries 120,000 or so clones, about 87% recorded once. The source material was PBMCs. All receptors derive from a woman aged 18-29 years in good health and CMV-seronegative.

The J gene is TRBJ1-2, the V gene TRBV27; 7 positions match TRBD1. Germline V CDR1 and CDR2: MNHEY, SMNVEV (reference sequence). CDR3 size: 15 residues. V shed 6 bases, J shed 4 bases, and the junction held 11 bases outside the gene matches. CDR3 in amino acids: CASSRQGLNAYGYTF. In nucleotides, the CDR3 is TGTGCCAGCAGCCGACAGGGCCTTAACGCCTATGGCTACACCTTC.

In its sample, this clone was seen a few times. The rearrangement uses TRBV6-5 and TRBJ1-3; no firm D call. This CDR3 comprises 13 residues. Trimming shortened V by 5 bases and J by 4 bases, and 9 bases separated the two germline ends. Germline lookup yields CDR1 MNHEY and CDR2 SVGAGI. The CDR3 nucleotides read TGTGCCAGCAGTGCCTACCAAGGAAACACCATATATTTT. This gives the protein CASSAYQGNTIYF.

The chain employs TRBV11-1 and TRBJ2-4; 11 bases fit TRBD1. Germline trimming cut 1 base from V and 9 bases from J; bases unmatched to any gene: 5. From germline, CDR1 is SGHAT and CDR2 FQDESV (reference sequence). The CDR3 spans 15 residues. The CDR3 region is CASSLGWTGGSIQYF. The CDR3 nucleotides read TGTGCCAGCAGCTTAGGGTGGACAGGGGGCAGCATTCAGTACTTC.

The count of this clone is one. This chain links TRBV30 with TRBJ1-2, with 9 bases identical to TRBD1. V lost 3 bases, J lost 8 bases, and 10 bases stayed unmatched. The CDR3 has 14 amino acids. CDR1 and CDR2 from the germline V gene are GTSNPN and SVGIG (reference sequence). CDR3 amino acids: CAWRAKQGAEGYTF. The CDR3 nucleotides are TGTGCCTGGAGAGCCAAACAGGGGGCGGAAGGCTACACCTTC.

V is TRBV30 and J is TRBJ2-1; D may be TRBD2 (6 bases). V lost 4 bases and J lost 4, with 14 bases in between. CDR3 length: 14 residues. Germline V gene sequence: CDR1 GTSNPN, CDR2 SVGIG (reference sequence). The CDR3 region is CAWTRSSAYNEQFF. Here the CDR3 DNA reads TGTGCCTGGACTCGGTCTAGCGCTTACAATGAGCAGTTCTTC.

This clone has only a few counts. This chain joins TRBV5-1 and TRBJ1-6; D call uncertain. The V gene lost 4 bases and the J gene lost 6 bases, with 11 bases spanning the gap. The CDR3 consists of 14 residues. CDR1 SGHRS and CDR2 YFSETQ come from the germline V gene. The CDR3 here is CASSRERSNSPLHF. CDR3 nucleotides: TGCGCCAGCAGCCGCGAGCGCAGTAATTCACCCCTCCACTTT.

The chain uses TRBV4-1 and TRBJ1-4; 8 nucleotides agree with TRBD1. The CDR3 runs 16 residues. J gave up 3 bases and V 5 bases, and 8 bases lay outside the gene matches. CDR1 and CDR2 (germline): MGHRA, YSYEKL. The DNA for the CDR3 is TGCGCCAGCAGCGTCGGACAGGGCCTACCTAATGAAAAACTGTTTTTT. Protein: CASSVGQGLPNEKLFF.

J is TRBJ2-5 and V is TRBV27; D is perhaps TRBD2 (5 bases). The CDR3 totals 16 residues. Germline V lookup: CDR1 MNHEY, CDR2 SMNVEV (reference sequence). The V end was cut by 5 bases, the J end by 1 base, with 17 bases between. The DNA of the CDR3 is TGTGCCAGCAGTAGCACTAGTGTCTGGCCCCAAGAGACCCAGTACTTC. Its translation: CASSSTSVWPQETQYF.

A few counts support this clone. The chain combines TRBV19 with TRBJ1-2, with D unclear. CDR3 size: 14 residues. With 0 bases removed from V and 2 bases from J, the gap between germline ends came to 7 bases. Germline CDR1 is LNHDA and CDR2 is SQIVND (reference sequence). The CDR3 region is CASSIDLRNYGYTF. In DNA, the CDR3 is TGTGCCAGTAGTATAGATCTGAGGAACTATGGCTACACCTTC.

CDR3 region: CASSSTGNGNTIYF. Written as DNA, the CDR3 is TGTGCCAGCAGCTCGACAGGGAACGGAAACACCATATATTTT. The V gene is TRBV13, the J gene TRBJ1-3; 7 bases map to TRBD1. This CDR3 comprises 14 residues. Germline CDR1 and CDR2: PRHDT and FYEKMQ (reference sequence). Unmatched junction bases numbered 4, after V lost 4 bases and J lost 4 bases.

V and J are TRBV2 and TRBJ1-6; TRBD1 agrees at 7 bases. The CDR3 sequence is 13 residues long. Germline assignment: CDR1 SNHLY and CDR2 FYNNEI. The V segment lost 8 bases and the J segment 7 bases; nucleotides outside the gene matches: 5. As DNA, the CDR3 is TGTGCCAGCCAAGACAGGGTCAATTCACCCCTCCACTTT. Translated, it gives CASQDRVNSPLHF.

The chain combines TRBV2 with TRBJ2-3, with 7 bases lining up with TRBD1. The CDR3 is made up of 14 amino acids. Germline CDR1 is SNHLY and CDR2 is FYNNEI. Germline trimming cut 6 bases from V and 0 bases from J; bases unmatched to any gene: 3. CDR3 residues: CASSRDSSTDTQYF. The CDR3 nucleotides read TGTGCCAGCAGCAGGGACAGTAGCACAGATACGCAGTATTTT.

The J gene is TRBJ2-2, the V gene TRBV19; TRBD2 matches 7 bases. The CDR3 loop spans 16 amino acids. Germline loops: CDR1 LNHDA, CDR2 SQIVND (reference sequence). After removal of 6 bases from V and 5 bases from J, the junction contained 12 bases not matched to a gene. This chain's CDR3 is CASSISSGRGTGELFF. As DNA, the CDR3 is TGTGCCAGTAGCATTTCTAGCGGCAGAGGGACCGGGGAGCTGTTTTTT.

J is TRBJ1-4 and V is TRBV6-1; 7 bases are a match to TRBD1. The V gene end was trimmed by 4 bases and the J gene end by 0 bases; junction bases not matched to a gene: 5. Germline assignment: CDR1 MNHNS and CDR2 SASEGT. The CDR3 has 16 residues. The CDR3 reads CASSGGTVSTNEKLFF. The CDR3 DNA follows: TGTGCCAGCAGTGGGGGGACAGTATCAACTAATGAAAAACTGTTTTTT.

The chain has TRBV2 and TRBJ2-7, with 9 bases lining up with TRBD1. The CDR3 sequence is 14 residues long. V shed 5 bases, J shed 3 bases, and the junction held 5 bases outside the gene matches. Looked up from germline, CDR1 is SNHLY and CDR2 is FYNNEI. The CDR3 bases are TGTGCCAGCAGTATACAGGGGGCGAGCTACGAGCAGTACTTC. Encoded protein: CASSIQGASYEQYF.

The chain carries TRBV6-5 and TRBJ1-2; D is undetermined. CDR1 and CDR2 from the germline V gene are MNHEY and SVGAGI. The CDR3 runs 14 residues. Trimming took off 0 bases at V and 4 bases at J, with 9 bases between the two ends. CDR3 in amino acids: CASSYSATSYGYTF. As DNA, the CDR3 is TGTGCCAGCAGTTACTCGGCGACATCCTATGGCTACACCTTC.

This chain connects TRBV15 to TRBJ1-6; D is uncertain. The CDR3 has 15 residues. V shed 1 base and J shed 9 bases, with 13 bases lying between them. The germline V gene has CDR1 LNHNV and CDR2 YYDKDF (reference sequence). The CDR3: CATSRVGESGSPLHF. CDR3 nucleotide sequence: TGTGCCACCAGCAGAGTAGGAGAAAGCGGTTCACCCCTCCACTTT.

The rearrangement uses TRBV13 and TRBJ1-6, with D maybe TRBD1 (5 bases). Germline CDR1 PRHDT, CDR2 FYEKMQ (reference sequence). There are 16 residues in the CDR3. Trimming removed 5 bases at V and 4 bases at J, with 15 bases between. The chain's CDR3 is CASSVQVPFYNSPLHF. As DNA, the CDR3 is TGTGCCAGCAGCGTACAGGTGCCCTTTTATAATTCACCCCTCCACTTT.

V usage is TRBV27 and J usage is TRBJ2-3; possibly TRBD2 for D (6 bases). The CDR3 runs to 17 residues. V lost 7 bases and J lost 2, with 22 bases in between. CDR1 is MNHEY and CDR2 is SMNVEV in the germline V gene (reference sequence). In DNA, the CDR3 is TGTGCCAGCACCGATGGAGGGCCCCCGAGGCCCACAGATACGCAGTATTTT. Translating gives CASTDGGPPRPTDTQYF.

The chain is built from TRBV4-2 and TRBJ2-1; 12 bases align to TRBD2. The V gene end was trimmed by 4 bases and the J gene end by 4 bases; junction bases not matched to a gene: 8. Germline loops: CDR1 LGHNA, CDR2 YNFKEQ. This CDR3 contains 17 residues. The CDR3 DNA follows: TGTGCCAGCAGCCCACGACTAGCGGGAGCGTCATACAATGAGCAGTTCTTC. This translates into CASSPRLAGASYNEQFF.

This clone appeared many times. Here the CDR3 DNA reads TGTGCCAGTAGTCCACGCGCGGGGTTCGGCGAAAAACTGTTTTTT. Protein: CASSPRAGFGEKLFF. The chain combines TRBV19 with TRBJ1-4; D ambiguous. The length of the CDR3 is 15 residues. V was trimmed by 5 bases and J by 8 bases, leaving 18 bases between them. Germline CDR1 and CDR2: LNHDA and SQIVND (reference sequence).